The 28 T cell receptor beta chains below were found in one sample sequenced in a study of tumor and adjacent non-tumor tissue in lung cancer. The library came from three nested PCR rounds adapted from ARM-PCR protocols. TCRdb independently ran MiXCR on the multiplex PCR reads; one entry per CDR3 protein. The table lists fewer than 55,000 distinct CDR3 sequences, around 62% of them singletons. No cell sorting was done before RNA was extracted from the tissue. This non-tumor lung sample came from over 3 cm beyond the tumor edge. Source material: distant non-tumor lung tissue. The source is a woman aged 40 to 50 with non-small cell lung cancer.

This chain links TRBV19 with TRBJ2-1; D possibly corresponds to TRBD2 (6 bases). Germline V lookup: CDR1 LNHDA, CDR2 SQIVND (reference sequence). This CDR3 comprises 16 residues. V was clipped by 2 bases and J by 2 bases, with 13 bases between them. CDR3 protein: CASSILGSPPYNEQFF. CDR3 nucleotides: TGTGCCAGTAGTATACTCGGGAGCCCCCCCTACAATGAGCAGTTCTTC.

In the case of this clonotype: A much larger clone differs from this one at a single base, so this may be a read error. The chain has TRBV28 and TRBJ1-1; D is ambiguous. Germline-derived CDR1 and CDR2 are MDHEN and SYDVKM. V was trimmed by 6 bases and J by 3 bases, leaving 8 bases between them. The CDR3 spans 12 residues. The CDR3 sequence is CASRDEYTEAFF. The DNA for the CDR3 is TGTGCCAGCAGGGATGAGTACACTGAAGCTTTCTTT.

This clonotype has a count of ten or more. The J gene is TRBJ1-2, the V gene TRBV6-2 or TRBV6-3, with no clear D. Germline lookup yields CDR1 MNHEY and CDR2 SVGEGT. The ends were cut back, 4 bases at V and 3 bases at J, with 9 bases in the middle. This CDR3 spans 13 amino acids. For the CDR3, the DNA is TGTGCCAGCAGTTTGGACGGCTACTATGGCTACACCTTC. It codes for CASSLDGYYGYTF.

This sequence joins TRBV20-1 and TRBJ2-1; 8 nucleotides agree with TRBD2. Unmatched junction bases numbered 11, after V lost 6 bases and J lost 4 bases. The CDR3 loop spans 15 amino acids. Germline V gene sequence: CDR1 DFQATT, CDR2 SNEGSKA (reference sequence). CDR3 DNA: TGCAGTGCGCGGCCGGGACTAGGGCTTTACAATGAGCAGTTCTTC. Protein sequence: CSARPGLGLYNEQFF.

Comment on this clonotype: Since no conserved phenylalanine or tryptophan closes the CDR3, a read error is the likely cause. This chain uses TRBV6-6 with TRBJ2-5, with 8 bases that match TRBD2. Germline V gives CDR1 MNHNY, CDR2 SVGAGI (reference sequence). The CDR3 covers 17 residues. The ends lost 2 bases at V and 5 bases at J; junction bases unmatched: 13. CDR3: CASSYGGLAGGRETQYV. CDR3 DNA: TGTGCCAGCAGTTACGGGGGGCTAGCGGGTGGAAGGGAGACCCAGTACGTC.

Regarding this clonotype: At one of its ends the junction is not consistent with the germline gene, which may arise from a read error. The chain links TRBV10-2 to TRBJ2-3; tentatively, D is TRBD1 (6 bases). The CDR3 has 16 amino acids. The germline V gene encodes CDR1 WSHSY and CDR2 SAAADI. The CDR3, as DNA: TGCGCCAGCAGACCCACATGGTCATTGTGGACAGATACGCAGTACTTT. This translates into CASRPTWSLWTDTQYF.

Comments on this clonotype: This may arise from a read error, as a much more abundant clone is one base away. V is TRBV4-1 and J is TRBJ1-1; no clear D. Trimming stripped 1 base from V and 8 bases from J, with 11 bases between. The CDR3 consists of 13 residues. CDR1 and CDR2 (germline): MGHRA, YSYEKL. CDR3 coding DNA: TGCGCCAGCAGCCAAGGCGGGTCCACAGAAGCTTTCTTT. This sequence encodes CASSQGGSTEAFF.

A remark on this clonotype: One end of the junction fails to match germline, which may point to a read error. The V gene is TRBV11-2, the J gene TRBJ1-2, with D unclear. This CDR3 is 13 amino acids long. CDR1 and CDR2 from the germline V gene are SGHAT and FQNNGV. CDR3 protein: CASSSGSGYGYPF. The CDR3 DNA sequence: TGTGCCAGCAGTTCCGGGAGTGGTTATGGCTACCCCTTC. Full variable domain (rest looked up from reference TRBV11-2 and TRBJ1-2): EAGVAQSPRYKIIEKRQSVAFWCNPISGHATLYWYQQILGQGPKLLIQFQNNGVVDDSQLPKDRFSAERLKGVDSTLKIQPAKLEDSAVYLCASSSGSGYGYPFGSGTRLTVV.

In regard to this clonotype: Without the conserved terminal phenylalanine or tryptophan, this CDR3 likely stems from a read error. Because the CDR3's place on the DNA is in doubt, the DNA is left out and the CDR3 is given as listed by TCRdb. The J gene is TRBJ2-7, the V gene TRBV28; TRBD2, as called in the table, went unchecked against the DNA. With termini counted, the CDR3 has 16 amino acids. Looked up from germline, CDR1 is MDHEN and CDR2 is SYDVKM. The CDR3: CASTSAGTAGRDEQHL.

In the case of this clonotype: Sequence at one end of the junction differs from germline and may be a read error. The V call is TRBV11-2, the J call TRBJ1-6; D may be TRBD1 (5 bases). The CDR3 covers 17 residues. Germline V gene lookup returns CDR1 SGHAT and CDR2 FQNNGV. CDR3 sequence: CASSSTLWTNRSSSLHF. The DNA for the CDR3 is TGCGCCAGCAGCTCAACATTATGGACAAACCGGAGTTCATCCCTCCACTTT.

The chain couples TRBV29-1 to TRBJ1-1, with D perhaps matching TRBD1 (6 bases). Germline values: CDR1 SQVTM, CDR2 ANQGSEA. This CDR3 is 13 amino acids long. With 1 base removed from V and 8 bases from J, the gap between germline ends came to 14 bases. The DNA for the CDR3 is TGCAGCGTTGAAGGTTCACCGGGGGCGGAAGCTTTCTTT. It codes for CSVEGSPGAEAFF.

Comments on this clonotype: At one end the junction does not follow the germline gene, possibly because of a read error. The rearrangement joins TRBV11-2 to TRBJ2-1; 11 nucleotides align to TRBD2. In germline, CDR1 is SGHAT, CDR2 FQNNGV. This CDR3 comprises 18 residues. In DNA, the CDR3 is TGTGGCAGCAACTCGCTCATCGTAACTAGCGGGGGACTAAGGGAGCAGTTCTTC. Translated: CGSNSLIVTSGGLREQFF.

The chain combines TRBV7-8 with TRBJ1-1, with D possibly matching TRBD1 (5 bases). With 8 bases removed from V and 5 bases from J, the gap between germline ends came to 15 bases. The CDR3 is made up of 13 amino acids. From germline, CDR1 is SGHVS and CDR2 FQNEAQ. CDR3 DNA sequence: TGTGCCAGCGGCTATGGACAAGGTACTGAAGCTTTCTTT. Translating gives CASGYGQGTEAFF.

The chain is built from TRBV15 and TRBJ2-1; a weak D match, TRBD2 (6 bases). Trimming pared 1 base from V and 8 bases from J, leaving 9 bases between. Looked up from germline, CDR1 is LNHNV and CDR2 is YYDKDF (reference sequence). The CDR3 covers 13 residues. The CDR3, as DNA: TGTGCCACCAGCAGAGGGGAGGTCGATGAGCAGTTCTTC. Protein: CATSRGEVDEQFF.

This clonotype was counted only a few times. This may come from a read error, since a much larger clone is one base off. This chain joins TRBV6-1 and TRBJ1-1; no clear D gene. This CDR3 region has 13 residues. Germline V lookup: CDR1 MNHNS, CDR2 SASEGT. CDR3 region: CASSERLNTVAFF. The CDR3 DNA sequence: TGTGCCAGCAGTGAACGGCTGAACACTGTAGCTTTCTTT.

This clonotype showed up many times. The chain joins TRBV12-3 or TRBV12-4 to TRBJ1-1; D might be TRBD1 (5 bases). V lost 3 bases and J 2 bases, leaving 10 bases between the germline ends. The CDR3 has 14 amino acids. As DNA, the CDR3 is TGTGCCAGCAGTTTTAGGGGTGAAAACACTGAAGCTTTCTTT. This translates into CASSFRGENTEAFF.

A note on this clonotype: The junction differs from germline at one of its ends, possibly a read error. The chain's CDR3 is CSVGQSNTVELFF. CDR3 coding DNA: TGCAGCGTCGGACAGTCGAACACCGTGGAGCTGTTCTTT. This rearrangement joins TRBV29-1 to TRBJ2-2; possible D gene TRBD1, 6 bases. The CDR3 sequence is 13 residues long. CDR1 and CDR2 (germline): SQVTM, ANQGSEA.

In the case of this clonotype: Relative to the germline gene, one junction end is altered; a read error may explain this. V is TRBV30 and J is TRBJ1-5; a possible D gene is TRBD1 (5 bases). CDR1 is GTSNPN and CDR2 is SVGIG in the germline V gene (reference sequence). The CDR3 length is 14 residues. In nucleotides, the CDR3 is TGTGCCTGGAGGGGGGAAACTAGCAATCGGCCCCAGCATTTT. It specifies CAWRGETSNRPQHF.

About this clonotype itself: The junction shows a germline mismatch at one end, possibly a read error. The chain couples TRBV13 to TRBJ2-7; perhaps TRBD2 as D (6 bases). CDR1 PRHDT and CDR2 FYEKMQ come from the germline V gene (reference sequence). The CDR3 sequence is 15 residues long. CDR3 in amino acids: CANSSWTSGYYEQYF. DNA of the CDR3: TGTGCCAACAGCTCCTGGACCAGCGGGTACTACGAGCAGTACTTC.

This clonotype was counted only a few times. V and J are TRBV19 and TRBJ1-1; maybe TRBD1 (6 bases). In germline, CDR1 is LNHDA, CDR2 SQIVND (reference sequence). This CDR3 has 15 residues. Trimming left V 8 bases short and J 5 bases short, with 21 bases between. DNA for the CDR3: TGTGCCAGTGGAACCCCAACAGGGAGCTGGACTGAAGCTTTCTTT. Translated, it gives CASGTPTGSWTEAFF.

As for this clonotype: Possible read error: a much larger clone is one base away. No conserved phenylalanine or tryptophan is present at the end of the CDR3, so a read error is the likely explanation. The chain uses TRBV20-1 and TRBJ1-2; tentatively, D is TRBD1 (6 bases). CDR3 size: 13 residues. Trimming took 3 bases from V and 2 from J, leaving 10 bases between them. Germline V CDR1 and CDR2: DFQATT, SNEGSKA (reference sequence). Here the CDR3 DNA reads TGCAGTGCTAGTACCAGGGGAAACTATGGCTACACCCTC. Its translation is CSASTRGNYGYTL.

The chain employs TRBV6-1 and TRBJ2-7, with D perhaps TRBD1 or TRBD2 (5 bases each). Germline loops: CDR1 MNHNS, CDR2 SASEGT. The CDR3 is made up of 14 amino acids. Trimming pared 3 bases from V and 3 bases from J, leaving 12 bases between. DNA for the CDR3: TGTGCCAGCAGTGAGGAGTATGGGGGCTACGAGCAGTACTTC. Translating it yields CASSEEYGGYEQYF.

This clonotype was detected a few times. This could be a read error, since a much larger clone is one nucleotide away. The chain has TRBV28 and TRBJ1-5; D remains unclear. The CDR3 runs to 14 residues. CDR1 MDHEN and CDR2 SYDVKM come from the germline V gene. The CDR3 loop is CASSLGIYAQSQRF. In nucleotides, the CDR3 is TGTGCCAGCAGTTTGGGAATTTACGCCCAGTCCCAGCGTTTT.

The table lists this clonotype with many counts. CDR3 in DNA: TGTGCCAGCAGCCCGGGACTACAGCAGTACTTC. Its translation: CASSPGLQQYF. V usage is TRBV28 and J usage is TRBJ2-7; 7 positions match TRBD2. Germline V lookup: CDR1 MDHEN, CDR2 SYDVKM. The length of the CDR3 is 11 residues. V shed 6 bases and J 8 bases; nucleotides not matched to a gene: 4.

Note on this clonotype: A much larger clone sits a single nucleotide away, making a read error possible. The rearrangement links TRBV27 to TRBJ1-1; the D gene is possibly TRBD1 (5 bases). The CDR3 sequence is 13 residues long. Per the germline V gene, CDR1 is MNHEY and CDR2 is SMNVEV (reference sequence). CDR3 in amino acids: CTSSYRKNTEAFF. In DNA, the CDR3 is TGTACCAGCAGTTACAGGAAGAACACTGAAGCTTTCTTT.

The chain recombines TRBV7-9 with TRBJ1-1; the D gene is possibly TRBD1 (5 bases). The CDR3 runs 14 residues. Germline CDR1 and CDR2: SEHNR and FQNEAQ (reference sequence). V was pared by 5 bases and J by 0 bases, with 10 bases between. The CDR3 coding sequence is TGTGCCAGCAGCATGGGGGTGGTGAACACTGAAGCTTTCTTT. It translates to CASSMGVVNTEAFF.

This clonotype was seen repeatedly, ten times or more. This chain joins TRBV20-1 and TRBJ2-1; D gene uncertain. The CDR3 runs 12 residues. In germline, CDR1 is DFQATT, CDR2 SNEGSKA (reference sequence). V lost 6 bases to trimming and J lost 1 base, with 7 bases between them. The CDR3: CSARPSYNEQFF. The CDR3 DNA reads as TGCAGTGCGAGACCATCCTACAATGAGCAGTTCTTC.

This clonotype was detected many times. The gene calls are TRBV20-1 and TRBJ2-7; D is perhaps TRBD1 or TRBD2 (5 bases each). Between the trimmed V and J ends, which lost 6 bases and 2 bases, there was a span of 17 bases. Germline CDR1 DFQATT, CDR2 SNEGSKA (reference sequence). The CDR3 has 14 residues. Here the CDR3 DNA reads TGCAGTGCCGGGATCTGGGGGACCGCCTACGAGCAGTACTTC. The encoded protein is CSAGIWGTAYEQYF.